This TCR beta chain was retrieved from a study of cytomegalovirus exposure and HLA in healthy donors. Study-level information: A prior study identified just under 120 million unique TCR beta sequences from 180 million or so T cells.

This clone has a handful of counts. Its antigen is undetermined. Findings and caveats of the study: Most subjects had HLA-A and HLA-B alleles reportedly predicted accurately by TCR beta sequences.

The J segment lost 3 bases and the V segment lost 1 base, leaving 12 bases of the junction unmatched. The CDR3 spans 20 residues. CDR1 is SGHTS, CDR2 YDEGEE, per germline. Primers: 60 Vbeta forward and 13 Jbeta reverse. The data were produced by immunoSEQ multiplex PCR, yet TCRdb's version contains in-frame clones alone and is incomplete. The data show fewer than 250,000 clones, around 75% seen once. The chain carries TRBV5-8 and TRBJ2-3; 15 bases align to TRBD2. The sequence came from a woman aged 25 to 45 in good health and CMV-seronegative. Sequencing was carried out using PBMCs. CDR3 DNA: TGTGCCAGCAGCTTGCCCGGGACTAGCGGGAGGTATTTAGGAACAGATACGCAGTATTTT. It encodes CASSLPGTSGRYLGTDTQYF.